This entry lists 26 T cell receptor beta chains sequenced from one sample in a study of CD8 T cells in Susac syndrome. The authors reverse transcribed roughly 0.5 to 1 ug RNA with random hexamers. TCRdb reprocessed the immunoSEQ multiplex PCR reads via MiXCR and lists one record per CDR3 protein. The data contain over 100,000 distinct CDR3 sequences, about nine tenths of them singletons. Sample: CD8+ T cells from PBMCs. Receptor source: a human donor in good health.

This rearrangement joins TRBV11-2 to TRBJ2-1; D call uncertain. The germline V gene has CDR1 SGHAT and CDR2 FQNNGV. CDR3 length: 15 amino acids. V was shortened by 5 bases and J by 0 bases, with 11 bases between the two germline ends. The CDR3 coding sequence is TGTGCCAGCAGCCCCACGGAGAGCTCCTACAATGAGCAGTTCTTC. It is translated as CASSPTESSYNEQFF.

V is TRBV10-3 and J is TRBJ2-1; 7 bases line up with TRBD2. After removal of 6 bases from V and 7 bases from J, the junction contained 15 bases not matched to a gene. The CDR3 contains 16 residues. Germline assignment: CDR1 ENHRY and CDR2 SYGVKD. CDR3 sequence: CAIRGAREGVVNEQFF. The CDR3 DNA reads TGTGCCATCAGGGGAGCAAGGGAGGGAGTGGTTAATGAGCAGTTCTTC.

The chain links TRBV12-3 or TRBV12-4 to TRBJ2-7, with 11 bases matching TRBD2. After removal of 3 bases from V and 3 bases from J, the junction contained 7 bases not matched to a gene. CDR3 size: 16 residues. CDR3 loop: CASSLSPLAGVYEQYF. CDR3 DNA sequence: TGTGCCAGCAGTTTGAGCCCACTAGCGGGGGTCTACGAGCAGTACTTC.

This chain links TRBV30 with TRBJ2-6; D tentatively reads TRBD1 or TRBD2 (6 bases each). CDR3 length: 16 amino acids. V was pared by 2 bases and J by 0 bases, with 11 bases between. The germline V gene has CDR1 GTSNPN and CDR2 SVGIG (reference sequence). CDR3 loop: CAWSRGRISGANVLTF. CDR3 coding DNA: TGTGCCTGGAGTCGGGGGCGAATCTCTGGGGCCAACGTCCTGACTTTC.

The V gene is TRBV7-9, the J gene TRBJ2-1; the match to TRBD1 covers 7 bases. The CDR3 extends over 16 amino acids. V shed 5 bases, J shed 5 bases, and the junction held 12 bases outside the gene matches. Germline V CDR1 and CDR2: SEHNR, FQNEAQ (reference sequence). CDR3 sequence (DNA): TGTGCCAGCAGCGGCATCTTAGGACAGGTAAACAATGAGCAGTTCTTC. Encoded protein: CASSGILGQVNNEQFF.

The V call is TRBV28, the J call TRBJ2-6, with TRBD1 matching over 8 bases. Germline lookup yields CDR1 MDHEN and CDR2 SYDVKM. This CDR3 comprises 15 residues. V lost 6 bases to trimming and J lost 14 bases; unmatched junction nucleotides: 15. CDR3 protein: CASSPQGAGAIFLTF. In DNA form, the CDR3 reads TGTGCCAGCAGCCCCCAGGGGGCTGGGGCCATATTCCTGACTTTC.

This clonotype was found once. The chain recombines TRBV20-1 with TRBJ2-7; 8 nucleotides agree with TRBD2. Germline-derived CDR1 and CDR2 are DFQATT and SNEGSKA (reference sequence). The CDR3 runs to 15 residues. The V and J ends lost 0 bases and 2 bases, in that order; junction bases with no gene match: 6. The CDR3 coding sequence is TGCAGTGCTAGAGATTTACAGCGGGGGCCCTACGAGCAGTACTTC. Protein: CSARDLQRGPYEQYF.

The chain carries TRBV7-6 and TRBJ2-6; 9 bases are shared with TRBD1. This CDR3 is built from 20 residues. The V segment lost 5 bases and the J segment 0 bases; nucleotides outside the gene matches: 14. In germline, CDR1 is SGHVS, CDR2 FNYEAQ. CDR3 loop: CASSPRPWDRVVSGANVLTF. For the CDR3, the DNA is TGTGCCAGCAGCCCACGTCCCTGGGACAGGGTAGTCTCTGGGGCCAACGTCCTGACTTTC. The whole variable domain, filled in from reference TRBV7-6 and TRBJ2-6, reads GAGVSQSPRYKVTKRGQDVALRCDPISGHVSLYWYRQALGQGPEFLTYFNYEAQQDKSGLPNDRFSAERPEGSISTLTIQRTEQRDSAMYRCASSPRPWDRVVSGANVLTFGAGSRLTVL.

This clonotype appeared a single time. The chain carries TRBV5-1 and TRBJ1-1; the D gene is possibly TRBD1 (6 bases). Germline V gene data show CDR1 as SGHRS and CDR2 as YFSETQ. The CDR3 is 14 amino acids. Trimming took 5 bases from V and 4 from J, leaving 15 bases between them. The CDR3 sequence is CASSPDSRSTEAFF. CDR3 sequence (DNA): TGCGCCAGCAGTCCGGACAGCCGGAGCACTGAAGCTTTCTTT.

For the CDR3, the DNA is TGCAGTGCCAAACCCAGCGGGGGGCACGAGCAGTACTTC. Protein sequence: CSAKPSGGHEQYF. This chain joins TRBV20-1 and TRBJ2-7; TRBD2 aligns across 9 bases. The CDR3 sequence is 13 residues long. Germline V gene lookup returns CDR1 DFQATT and CDR2 SNEGSKA (reference sequence). Germline trimming cut 6 bases from V and 5 bases from J; bases unmatched to any gene: 8.

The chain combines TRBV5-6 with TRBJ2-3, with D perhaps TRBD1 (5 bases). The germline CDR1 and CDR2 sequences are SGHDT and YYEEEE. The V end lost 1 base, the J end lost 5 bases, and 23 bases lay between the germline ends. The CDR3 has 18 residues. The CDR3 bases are TGTGCCAGCAGCTTGATGGCCTTCCGACGACAGCGAGAAGATACGCAGTATTTT. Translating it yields CASSLMAFRRQREDTQYF. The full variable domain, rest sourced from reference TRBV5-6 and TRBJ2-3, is DAGVTQSPTHLIKTRGQQVTLRCSPKSGHDTVSWYQQALGQGPQFIFQYYEEEERQRGNFPDRFSGHQFPNYSSELNVNALLLGDSALYLCASSLMAFRRQREDTQYFGPGTRLTVL.

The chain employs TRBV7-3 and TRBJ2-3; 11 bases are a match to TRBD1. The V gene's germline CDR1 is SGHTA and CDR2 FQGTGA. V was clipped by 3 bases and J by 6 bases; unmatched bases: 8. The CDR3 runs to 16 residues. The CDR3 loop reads CASSFSGQGAFDTQYF. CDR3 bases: TGTGCCAGCAGCTTCTCCGGACAGGGGGCATTCGATACGCAGTATTTT.

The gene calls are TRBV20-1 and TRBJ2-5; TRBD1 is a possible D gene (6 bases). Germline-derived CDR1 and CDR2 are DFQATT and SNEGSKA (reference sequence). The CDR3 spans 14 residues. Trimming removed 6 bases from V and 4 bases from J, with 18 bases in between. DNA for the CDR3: TGCAGTGCCCGGCCCCGACAGGCAGGAGAGACCCAGTACTTC. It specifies CSARPRQAGETQYF.

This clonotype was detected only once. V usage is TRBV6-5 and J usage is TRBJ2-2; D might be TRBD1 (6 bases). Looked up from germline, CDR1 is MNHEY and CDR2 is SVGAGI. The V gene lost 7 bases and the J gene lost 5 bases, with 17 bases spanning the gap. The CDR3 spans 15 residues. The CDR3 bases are TGTGCCAGCAAGTTGGAACAGGGACGGACCGGGGAGCTGTTTTTT. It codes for CASKLEQGRTGELFF.

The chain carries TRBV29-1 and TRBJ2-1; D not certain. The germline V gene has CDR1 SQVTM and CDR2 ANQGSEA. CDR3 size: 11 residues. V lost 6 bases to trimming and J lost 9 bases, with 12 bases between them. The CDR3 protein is CSVAPGVEQFF. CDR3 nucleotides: TGCAGCGTCGCCCCTGGGGTTGAGCAGTTCTTC.

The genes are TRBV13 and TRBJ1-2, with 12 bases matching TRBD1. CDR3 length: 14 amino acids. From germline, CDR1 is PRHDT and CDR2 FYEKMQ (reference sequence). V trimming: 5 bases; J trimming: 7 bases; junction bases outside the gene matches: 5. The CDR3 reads CASSAGTGGVGYTF. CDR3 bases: TGTGCCAGCAGCGCGGGGACAGGGGGCGTTGGCTACACCTTC. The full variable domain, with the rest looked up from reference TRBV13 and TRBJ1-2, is AAGVIQSPRHLIKEKRETATLKCYPIPRHDTVYWYQQGPGQDPQFLISFYEKMQSDKGSIPDRFSAQQFSDYHSELNMSSLELGDSALYFCASSAGTGGVGYTFGSGTRLTVV.

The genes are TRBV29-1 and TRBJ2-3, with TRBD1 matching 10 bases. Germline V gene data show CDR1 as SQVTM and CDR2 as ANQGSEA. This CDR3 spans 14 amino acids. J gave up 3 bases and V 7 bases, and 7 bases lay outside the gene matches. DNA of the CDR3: TGCAGCGCCCGACAGGGGGCTAAAACAGATACGCAGTATTTT. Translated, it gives CSARQGAKTDTQYF.

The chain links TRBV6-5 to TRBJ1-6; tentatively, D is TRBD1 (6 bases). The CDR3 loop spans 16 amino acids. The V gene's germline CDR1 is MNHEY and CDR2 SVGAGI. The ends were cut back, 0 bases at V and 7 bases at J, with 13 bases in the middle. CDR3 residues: CASSYSSGQRNSPLHF. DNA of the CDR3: TGTGCCAGCAGTTACTCTTCGGGACAACGGAATTCACCCCTCCACTTT.

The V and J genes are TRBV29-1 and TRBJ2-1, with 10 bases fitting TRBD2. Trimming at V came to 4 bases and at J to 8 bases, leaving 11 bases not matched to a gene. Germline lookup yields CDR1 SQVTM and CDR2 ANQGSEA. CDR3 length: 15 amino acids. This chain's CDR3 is CSVGEREGLYDEQFF. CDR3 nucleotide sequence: TGCAGCGTTGGAGAGCGGGAGGGGTTGTACGATGAGCAGTTCTTC.

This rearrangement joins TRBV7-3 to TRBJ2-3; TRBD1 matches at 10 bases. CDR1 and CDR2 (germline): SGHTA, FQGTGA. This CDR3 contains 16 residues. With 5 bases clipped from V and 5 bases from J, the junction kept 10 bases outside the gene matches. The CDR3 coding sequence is TGTGCCAGCAGCCGAAGTTCCGGGACAGGGGTAGATACGCAGTATTTT. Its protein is CASSRSSGTGVDTQYF. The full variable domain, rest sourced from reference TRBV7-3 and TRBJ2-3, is GAGVSQTPSNKVTEKGKYVELRCDPISGHTALYWYRQSLGQGPEFLIYFQGTGAADDSGLPNDRFFAVRPEGSVSTLKIQRTERGDSAVYLCASSRSSGTGVDTQYFGPGTRLTVL.

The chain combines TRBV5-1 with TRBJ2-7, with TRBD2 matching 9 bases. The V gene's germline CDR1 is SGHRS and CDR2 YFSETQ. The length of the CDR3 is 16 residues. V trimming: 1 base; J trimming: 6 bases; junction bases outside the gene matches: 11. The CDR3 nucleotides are TGCGCCAGCAGCTTGCCCCCACTAGCGGGTGGGCTCGAGCAGTACTTC. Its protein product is CASSLPPLAGGLEQYF.

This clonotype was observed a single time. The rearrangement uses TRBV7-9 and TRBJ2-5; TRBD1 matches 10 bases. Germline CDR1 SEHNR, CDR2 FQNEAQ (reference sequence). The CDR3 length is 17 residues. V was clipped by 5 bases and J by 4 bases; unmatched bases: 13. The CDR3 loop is CASSKDRGRRQGETQYF. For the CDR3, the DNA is TGTGCCAGCAGCAAAGACAGGGGGCGTCGACAGGGAGAGACCCAGTACTTC. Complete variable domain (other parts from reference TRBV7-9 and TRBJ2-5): DTGVSQNPRHKITKRGQNVTFRCDPISEHNRLYWYRQTLGQGPEFLTYFQNEAQLEKSRLLSDRFSAERPKGSFSTLEIQRTEQGDSAMYLCASSKDRGRRQGETQYFGPGTRLLVL.

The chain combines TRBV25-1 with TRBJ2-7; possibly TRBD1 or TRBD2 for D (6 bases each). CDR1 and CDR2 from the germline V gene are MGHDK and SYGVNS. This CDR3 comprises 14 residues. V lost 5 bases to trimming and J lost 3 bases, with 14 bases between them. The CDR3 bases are TGTGCCAGCAGTCTAGCCCGGGGGCACTACGAGCAGTACTTC. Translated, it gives CASSLARGHYEQYF.

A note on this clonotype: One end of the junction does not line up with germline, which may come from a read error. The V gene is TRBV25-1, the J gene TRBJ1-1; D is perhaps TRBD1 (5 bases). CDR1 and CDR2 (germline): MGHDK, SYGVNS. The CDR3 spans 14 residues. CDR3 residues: CASTERVGGTEAFF. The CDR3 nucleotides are TGTGCCAGCACTGAAAGAGTCGGGGGCACTGAAGCTTTCTTT.

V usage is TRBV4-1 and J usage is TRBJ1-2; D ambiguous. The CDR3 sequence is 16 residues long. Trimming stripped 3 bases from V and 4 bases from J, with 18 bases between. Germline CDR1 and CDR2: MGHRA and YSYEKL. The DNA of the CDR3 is TGCGCCAGCAGCCACCCCATGGTGGAAGGGAGCTATGGCTACACCTTC. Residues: CASSHPMVEGSYGYTF.

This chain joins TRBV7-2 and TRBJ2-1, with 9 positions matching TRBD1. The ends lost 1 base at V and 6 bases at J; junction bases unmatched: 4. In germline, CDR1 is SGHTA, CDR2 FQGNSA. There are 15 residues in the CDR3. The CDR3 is CASSLEDRGGNEQFF. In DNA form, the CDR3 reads TGTGCCAGCAGCTTAGAGGACAGGGGTGGCAATGAGCAGTTCTTC.